These 21 T cell receptor beta chains share one sample of origin, sequenced in a study of OX40 agonist ivuxolimab in advanced cancers. TCRdb keeps only in-frame clones here, not all; method: immunoSEQ multiplex PCR. Of roughly 95,000 clones in the sample, 85% to 90% were seen once. Sequencing used CD4+ or CD8+ T cells sorted from blood, obtained in a trial of the OX40 agonist ivuxolimab. These receptors were collected from an adult with an advanced solid tumor such as melanoma, head and neck, liver or kidney cancer.

The chain couples TRBV14 to TRBJ1-2; tentative D call: TRBD1 (6 bases). CDR3 length equals 14 residues. In germline, CDR1 is SGHDN, CDR2 FVKESK. V was shortened by 2 bases and J by 2 bases, with 9 bases between the two germline ends. The CDR3 region has the DNA TGTGCCAGCAGCCAATTCGGACAGAACTATGGCTACACCTTC. It is translated as CASSQFGQNYGYTF.

The chain carries TRBV6-5 and TRBJ1-3; maybe TRBD1 (6 bases). The CDR3 length is 14 residues. In germline, CDR1 is MNHEY, CDR2 SVGAGI. Trimming removed 5 bases at V and 1 base at J, with 9 bases between. The CDR3 loop is CASSRTGSGNTIYF. The CDR3, as DNA: TGTGCCAGCAGTCGTACAGGGTCTGGAAACACCATATATTTT.

This chain connects TRBV5-1 to TRBJ2-3; 14 bases map to TRBD2. J lost 6 bases, V lost 3 bases, and 15 bases had no gene match. The CDR3 is 19 amino acids. Germline V gene sequence: CDR1 SGHRS, CDR2 YFSETQ. In DNA, the CDR3 is TGCGCCAGCAGCTGGACCGGGACTAGCGGGGGCACTGGGTCGGATACGCAGTATTTT. Its protein is CASSWTGTSGGTGSDTQYF.

The chain recombines TRBV5-1 with TRBJ2-7; TRBD1 matches 7 bases. CDR1 is SGHRS and CDR2 is YFSETQ in the germline V gene. The CDR3 runs 15 residues. The junction had 7 bases not matched to a gene; V was cut back by 0 bases and J by 4 bases. CDR3 sequence: CASSLGGTELYEQYF. The CDR3 DNA is TGCGCCAGCAGCTTGGGGGGGACAGAGCTATACGAGCAGTACTTC.

This clone appeared a single time. J is TRBJ2-4 and V is TRBV11-3; 9 positions match TRBD2. Germline assignment: CDR1 SGHNT and CDR2 YENEEA. The junction had 4 bases not matched to a gene; V was cut back by 5 bases and J by 5 bases. This CDR3 spans 14 amino acids. CDR3 region: CASSVAGDQNIQYF. In DNA form, the CDR3 reads TGTGCCAGCAGCGTAGCGGGAGACCAAAACATTCAGTACTTC.

The chain uses TRBV7-8 and TRBJ2-1; D call uncertain. This CDR3 spans 15 amino acids. The V gene lost 2 bases and the J gene lost 0 bases, with 8 bases spanning the gap. Germline CDR1 and CDR2: SGHVS and FQNEAQ. Written as DNA, the CDR3 is TGTGCCAGCAGCTTACGACCCAGCTCCTACAATGAGCAGTTCTTC. Encoded protein: CASSLRPSSYNEQFF.

The V call is TRBV29-1, the J call TRBJ2-7; possibly TRBD2 for D (5 bases). CDR1 and CDR2 from the germline V gene are SQVTM and ANQGSEA. This CDR3 is 12 amino acids long. V gave up 6 bases and J gave up 5 bases, with 14 bases separating them. In nucleotides, the CDR3 is TGCAGCGTGGACTCGGATGGCCACGAGCAGTACTTC. This encodes CSVDSDGHEQYF.

This chain uses TRBV5-1 with TRBJ2-7, with TRBD1 matching 10 bases. This CDR3 region has 14 residues. Trimming cost V 6 bases and J 3 bases; bases outside gene matches: 6. Germline CDR1 reads SGHRS; CDR2 reads YFSETQ. CDR3 protein: CASTFGTGVYEQYF. CDR3 bases: TGCGCCAGCACCTTCGGGACAGGGGTCTACGAGCAGTACTTC. The variable domain in full, completed from reference TRBV5-1 and TRBJ2-7, reads KAGVTQTPRYLIKTRGQQVTLSCSPISGHRSVSWYQQTPGQGLQFLFEYFSETQRNKGNFPGRFSGRQFSNSRSEMNVSTLELGDSALYLCASTFGTGVYEQYFGPGTRLTVT.

This clone came up many times. The chain recombines TRBV27 with TRBJ1-2; no firm D call. This CDR3 region has 14 residues. With 8 bases removed from V and 2 bases from J, the gap between germline ends came to 15 bases. The germline V gene has CDR1 MNHEY and CDR2 SMNVEV (reference sequence). This chain's CDR3 is CASRNKGSNYGYTF. CDR3 in DNA: TGTGCCAGCCGAAATAAGGGCTCAAACTATGGCTACACCTTC.

V and J are TRBV11-3 and TRBJ1-2; maybe TRBD1 (5 bases). Trimming stripped 5 bases from V and 6 bases from J, with 19 bases between. Germline lookup yields CDR1 SGHNT and CDR2 YENEEA. The CDR3 loop spans 15 amino acids. The CDR3 DNA reads TGTGCCAGCAGCCCTATCATCGCAGGGAAGGATGGCTACACCTTC. It specifies CASSPIIAGKDGYTF.

This clone was seen more than once but under ten times. This chain joins TRBV10-1 and TRBJ2-1; 11 bases line up with TRBD2. The CDR3 spans 16 residues. Germline loops: CDR1 WNHNN, CDR2 SYGVQD (reference sequence). J gave up 7 bases and V 0 bases, and 5 bases lay outside the gene matches. The CDR3 DNA follows: TGCGCCAGCAGTGAGTCTCTAGCGGGAGGTAGGAATGAGCAGTTCTTC. Amino acid sequence: CASSESLAGGRNEQFF.

The J gene is TRBJ2-2, the V gene TRBV6-1; 12 nucleotides line up with TRBD2. The length of the CDR3 is 16 residues. Germline CDR1 reads MNHNS; CDR2 reads SASEGT. V dropped 4 bases and J dropped 2; count of bases not matched to a gene: 2. In nucleotides, the CDR3 is TGTGCCAGCAGTGGACTAGCGGGAGCTAACACCGGGGAGCTGTTTTTT. It translates to CASSGLAGANTGELFF.

The chain uses TRBV15 and TRBJ2-3; 7 bases align to TRBD2. Germline values: CDR1 LNHNV, CDR2 YYDKDF (reference sequence). Losses at the gene ends were 4 bases for V and 1 base for J; bases not matched to a gene: 2. CDR3 length: 14 amino acids. Here the CDR3 reads CATSTLAGTDTQYF. CDR3 sequence (DNA): TGTGCCACCAGCACCCTAGCGGGCACAGATACGCAGTATTTT.

Notes on this clone: A read error may account for a junction end that differs from germline. This chain links TRBV7-7 with TRBJ2-7; D is perhaps TRBD1 or TRBD2 (5 bases each). The CDR3 consists of 14 residues. Germline lookup yields CDR1 SSHAT and CDR2 FNYEAQ (reference sequence). The CDR3 is CASSLEVGVCEQYF. CDR3 nucleotide sequence: TGTGCTAGCAGCTTAGAGGTGGGGGTCTGCGAGCAGTACTTC.

V usage is TRBV7-9 and J usage is TRBJ1-3; TRBD1 aligns across 7 bases. The length of the CDR3 is 16 residues. CDR1 and CDR2 from the germline V gene are SEHNR and FQNEAQ (reference sequence). V lost 3 bases to trimming and J lost 3 bases; unmatched junction nucleotides: 8. The CDR3 DNA sequence: TGTGCCAGCAGCTTCCTAACAGGGGACAGTGGAAACACCATATATTTT. It yields the protein CASSFLTGDSGNTIYF.

The chain carries TRBV2 and TRBJ2-3; tentatively, D is TRBD2 (5 bases). Trimming removed 5 bases at V and 3 bases at J, with 12 bases between. The CDR3 is 14 amino acids. CDR1 and CDR2 (germline): SNHLY, FYNNEI. DNA of the CDR3: TGTGCCAGCAGTCGGGGTAGCGTGACAGATACGCAGTATTTT. It encodes CASSRGSVTDTQYF.

V gene TRBV19 combines with J gene TRBJ2-1; no clear D. V was shortened by 1 base and J by 9 bases, with 10 bases between the two germline ends. The germline CDR1 and CDR2 sequences are LNHDA and SQIVND (reference sequence). The CDR3 spans 13 residues. CDR3: CASSIASGLEQFF. The CDR3 DNA reads TGTGCCAGTAGTATAGCCTCAGGTCTTGAGCAGTTCTTC.

CDR3 in amino acids: CASSSGRGSYNEQFF. The CDR3 DNA reads as TGCGCCAGCAGTTCCGGGAGGGGCTCCTACAATGAGCAGTTCTTC. J is TRBJ2-1 and V is TRBV10-1, with 8 bases aligning to TRBD2. The CDR3 runs 15 residues. Germline CDR1 reads WNHNN; CDR2 reads SYGVQD (reference sequence). V gave up 5 bases and J gave up 0 bases; unmatched junction bases: 3.

The genes are TRBV27 and TRBJ2-7; the D gene is possibly TRBD2 (5 bases). The CDR3 totals 14 residues. Between the trimmed V and J ends, which lost 3 bases and 7 bases, there was a span of 16 bases. The germline V gene has CDR1 MNHEY and CDR2 SMNVEV (reference sequence). The CDR3: CASSLAGQLEEQYF. The DNA for the CDR3 is TGTGCCAGCAGTTTGGCGGGCCAGTTAGAAGAGCAGTACTTC.

This chain uses TRBV9 with TRBJ1-4; D unclear. Trimming pared 0 bases from V and 4 bases from J, leaving 7 bases between. Germline V gene data show CDR1 as SGDLS and CDR2 as YYNGEE. The CDR3 has 14 amino acids. The CDR3 loop is CASSVAGSNEKLFF. The DNA of the CDR3 is TGTGCCAGCAGCGTAGCGGGCAGTAATGAAAAACTGTTTTTT.

The genes are TRBV10-3 and TRBJ1-4, with 10 bases identical to TRBD1. Trimming at V came to 6 bases and at J to 8 bases, leaving 9 bases not matched to a gene. The CDR3 extends over 15 amino acids. Germline V lookup: CDR1 ENHRY, CDR2 SYGVKD. The CDR3 loop reads CAISPGTGEREKLFF. The CDR3 DNA reads as TGTGCCATCAGCCCAGGGACAGGGGAAAGAGAAAAACTGTTTTTT.